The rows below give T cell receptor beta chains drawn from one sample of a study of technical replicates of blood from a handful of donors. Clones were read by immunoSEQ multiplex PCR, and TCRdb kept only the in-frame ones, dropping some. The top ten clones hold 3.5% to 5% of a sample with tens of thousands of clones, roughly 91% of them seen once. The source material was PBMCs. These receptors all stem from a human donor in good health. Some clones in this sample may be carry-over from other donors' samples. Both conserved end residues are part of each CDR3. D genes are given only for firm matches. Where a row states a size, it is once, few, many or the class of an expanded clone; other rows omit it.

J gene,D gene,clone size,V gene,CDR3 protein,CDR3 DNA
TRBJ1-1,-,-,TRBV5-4,CASSLRGGNTEAFF,TGTGCCAGCAGCTTGAGAGGGGGGAACACTGAAGCTTTCTTT
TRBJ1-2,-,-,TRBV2,CASSGQGPNYGYTF,TGTGCCAGCAGTGGGCAGGGGCCTAACTATGGCTACACCTTC
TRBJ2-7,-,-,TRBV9,CASSPRLARGYEQYF,TGTGCCAGCAGCCCGCGGCTAGCCCGAGGCTACGAGCAGTACTTC
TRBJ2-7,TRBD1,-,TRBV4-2,CASSQDLNRGSYEQYF,TGTGCCAGCAGCCAAGATTTGAACAGGGGCTCTTACGAGCAGTACTTC
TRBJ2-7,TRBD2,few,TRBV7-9,CASSLGGWRGSSYEQYF,TGTGCCAGCAGCTTAGGTGGGTGGCGGGGGAGCTCCTACGAGCAGTACTTC
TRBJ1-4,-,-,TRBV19,CASSIPGIDEKLFF,TGTGCCAGTAGTATCCCAGGAATCGATGAAAAACTGTTTTTT
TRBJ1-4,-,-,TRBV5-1,CASSLGRGGEKLFF,TGCGCCAGCAGCCTCGGGAGGGGCGGGGAAAAACTGTTTTTT
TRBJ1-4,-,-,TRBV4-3,CASSPGVVEKLFF,TGCGCCAGCAGCCCCGGGGTAGTTGAAAAACTGTTTTTT
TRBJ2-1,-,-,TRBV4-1,CASSLNRGNEQFF,TGCGCCAGCAGCCTCAACCGAGGGAATGAGCAGTTCTTC
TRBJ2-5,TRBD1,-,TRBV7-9,CASSPARGTGGAETQYF,TGTGCCAGCAGCCCCGCAAGGGGGACAGGGGGGGCAGAGACCCAGTACTTC
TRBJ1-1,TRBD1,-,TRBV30,CAWSATGRTEAFF,TGTGCCTGGAGTGCGACAGGGCGCACTGAAGCTTTCTTT
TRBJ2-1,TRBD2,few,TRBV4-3,CASSQEREAYNEQFF,TGCGCCAGCAGCCAAGAGCGGGAGGCCTACAATGAGCAGTTCTTC
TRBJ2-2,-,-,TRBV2,CASSIQGGNTGELFF,TGTGCCAGCAGTATCCAAGGAGGGAACACCGGGGAGCTGTTTTTT
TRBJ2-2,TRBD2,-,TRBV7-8,CASSLAFLAATGELFF,TGTGCCAGCAGCTTAGCGTTCCTAGCGGCCACCGGGGAGCTGTTTTTT
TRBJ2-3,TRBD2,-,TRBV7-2,CASSVQAGGGDTQYF,TGTGCCAGCAGCGTTCAAGCGGGAGGGGGAGATACGCAGTATTTT
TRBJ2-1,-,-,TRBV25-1,CASSESARVGNEQFF,TGTGCCAGCAGTGAATCGGCCAGGGTAGGGAATGAGCAGTTCTTC
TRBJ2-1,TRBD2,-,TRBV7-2,CASSLGGSGGYNEQFF,TGTGCCAGCAGCTTAGGAGGTAGCGGGGGATACAATGAGCAGTTCTTC
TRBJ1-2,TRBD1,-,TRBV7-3,CASSPQGADGYTF,TGTGCCAGCAGCCCACAGGGGGCCGATGGCTACACCTTC
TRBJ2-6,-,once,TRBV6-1,CASSESSWPGAAGGSGANVLTF,TGTGCCAGCAGTGAATCATCCTGGCCGGGGGCGGCAGGGGGCTCTGGGGCCAACGTCCTGACTTTC
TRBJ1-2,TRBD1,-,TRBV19,CASNLSPGQMGYGYTF,TGTGCCAGTAACCTGTCTCCGGGACAGATGGGCTATGGCTACACCTTC
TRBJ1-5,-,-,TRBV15,CATSRERGSNQPQHF,TGTGCCACCAGCAGAGAAAGGGGGAGCAATCAGCCCCAGCATTTT
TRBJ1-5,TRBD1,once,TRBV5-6,CASSLGVGQTNQPQHF,TGTGCCAGCAGCTTGGGGGTGGGACAGACGAATCAGCCCCAGCATTTT
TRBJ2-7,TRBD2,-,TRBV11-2,CASSPDGTSGYEQYF,TGTGCCAGCAGCCCAGACGGGACTAGCGGCTACGAGCAGTACTTC
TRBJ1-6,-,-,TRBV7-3,CAGSLSSYNSPLHF,TGTGCCGGTTCCCTGAGCTCCTATAATTCACCCCTCCACTTT
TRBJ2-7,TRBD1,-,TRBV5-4,CASSLGTGQFYEQYF,TGTGCCAGCAGCTTGGGGACAGGTCAATTCTACGAGCAGTACTTC
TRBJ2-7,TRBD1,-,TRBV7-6,CASSPGLRDRDEQYF,TGTGCCAGCAGCCCCGGTCTCAGGGACAGGGACGAGCAGTACTTC
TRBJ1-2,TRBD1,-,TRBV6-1,CASSEAVTGGDGYTF,TGTGCCAGCAGTGAAGCGGTGACAGGGGGAGATGGCTACACCTTC
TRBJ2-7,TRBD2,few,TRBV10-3,CATQGASGSPEQYF,TGTGCCACCCAAGGGGCTAGCGGGAGCCCCGAGCAGTACTTC
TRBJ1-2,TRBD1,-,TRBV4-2,CASSFRQGADYGYTF,TGTGCCAGCAGCTTTCGACAGGGGGCAGACTATGGCTACACCTTC